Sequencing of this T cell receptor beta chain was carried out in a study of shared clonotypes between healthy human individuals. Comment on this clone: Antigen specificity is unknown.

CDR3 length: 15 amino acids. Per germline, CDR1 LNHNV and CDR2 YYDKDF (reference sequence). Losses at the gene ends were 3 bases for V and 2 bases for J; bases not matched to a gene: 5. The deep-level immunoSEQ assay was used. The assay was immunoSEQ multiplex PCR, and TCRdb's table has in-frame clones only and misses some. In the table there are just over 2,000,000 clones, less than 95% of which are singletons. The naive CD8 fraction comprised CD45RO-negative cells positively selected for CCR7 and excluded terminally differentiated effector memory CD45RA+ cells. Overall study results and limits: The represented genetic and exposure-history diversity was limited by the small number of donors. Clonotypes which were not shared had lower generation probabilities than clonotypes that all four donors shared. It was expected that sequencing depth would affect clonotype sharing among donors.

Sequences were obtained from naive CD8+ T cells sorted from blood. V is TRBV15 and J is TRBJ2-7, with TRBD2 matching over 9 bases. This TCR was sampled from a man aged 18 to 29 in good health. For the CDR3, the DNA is TGTGCCACCAGCAGCCGACTAGCGGATGCCTACGAGCAGTACTTC. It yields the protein CATSSRLADAYEQYF.